This T cell receptor beta chain was identified in a study of CD8 T cells in ankylosing spondylitis. This CDR3 has 16 residues. Trimming stripped 5 bases from V and 3 bases from J, with 16 bases between. The germline V gene encodes CDR1 MNHEY and CDR2 SMNVEV (reference sequence). The study's findings and limits: Reports say disease-linked clones showed up significantly more in matched ankylosing spondylitis synovial fluid. One TCR beta motif, made up of eight or nine highly homologous variants, appeared characteristic of ankylosing spondylitis blood.

Quantitative 5'-RACE with molecular barcodes produced the TCR beta libraries. TCRdb passed the 5' RACE reads through MiXCR, listing each CDR3 protein once. The sample shows over 400,000 distinct CDR3 sequences, more than 25% of them seen only once. This clonotype was seen a few times. Antigen: not known. The genes are TRBV27 and TRBJ2-2, with D possibly matching TRBD2 (6 bases). The receptor's source is a male donor with ankylosing spondylitis. The specimen was blood, either unsorted or a sorted T cell fraction (not recorded which). The CDR3 DNA reads TGTGCCAGCAGTCCCCTGGGGGGAGTCGACACCGGGGAGCTGTTTTTT. Its translation is CASSPLGGVDTGELFF.